The sequence of this T cell receptor (beta chain) was determined in a study of memory CD4+ T cells and cytomegalovirus serostatus (dated by TCRdb to 2018 to 2020). Describing the broader study: The cohort comprised roughly 35 healthy Belgian adults, 9 CMV seropositive and some 25 CMV seronegative. To replicate a published TCR-based CMV serostatus classifier, the study sequenced CD4+ memory TCRbeta repertoires from a Belgian cohort whose cytomegalovirus serostatus was known. What the research found in general, with its limitations: On the Belgian cohort, the classifier based on the original framework reached a median bootstrapped AUC of 0.95, with a 95% CI of 0.76-1.00. Results were interpreted as suggesting that the CMV-associated TCR signature is largely present in the CD4+ memory repertoire. Among the roughly 160 previously reported CMV-associated TCRbeta sequences, approximately 70 showed up in the CD4+ memory repertoires, with each one found in between one and five individuals. For CMV serostatus prediction, a median bootstrapped AUC of approximately 0.95 was reached with the original framework, and a median bootstrapped AUC of approximately 0.89 was reached with a US-trained random forest. Only CD4+CD45RO+ memory cells were sequenced, unlike the original study, which covered naive and memory CD4+ and CD8+ populations.

The CDR3 goes from the cysteine to the phenylalanine over 11 residues. The read is trimmed to its CDR3 DNA, 33 bases read in frame from base 1. The germline V gene (reference sequence) sets CDR1 to DFQATT and CDR2 to SNEGSKA. V and J lose 7 bases and 2 bases, and a span of 7 bases separates them. Single viable CD3+CD4+CD8-CD45RO+ cells were sorted as memory CD4+ T cells on a FACSAria II. CMV serostatus was determined using a Roche Elecsys assay that detects serum IgG against CMV pp150, pp28, p38 and p52. After thawing, total CD4+ T cells were enriched by positive selection with CD4 magnetic microbeads. Samples originated from another study that specifically interrogated the CD4+ T cell memory repertoire. Peripheral blood mononuclear cells were isolated and cryopreserved according to standard operating procedures, and serum was kept at -80 degrees C. Staining used CD3-PerCP (BW264/56), CD4-APC (RPA-T4), CD45RO-PE (UCHT1) and CD8-Pacific Orange (3B5) antibodies, with Sytox blue excluding non-viable cells.

Genomic DNA was extracted from sorted cells with the Quick-DNA Microprep Kit. Amplification of TCRbeta DNA was done with the immunoSEQ hsTCRbeta kit, following the protocol from the manufacturer. TCRbeta libraries were sequenced on an Illumina MiSeq instrument. As for the authors' bioinformatics: After out-of-frame sequences were removed, under 2.5 million distinct TCRbeta sequences remained, averaging approximately 68,000 per individual. Each individual was scored using the number of some 150 previously reported CMV-associated TCRbeta sequences that the individual carried and the total number of productive distinct TCRbeta sequences. A beta-binomial model was reimplemented in Python, and scikit-learn random forests with default parameters were trained on US cohort data. Classifier performance on the Belgian cohort was summarized as median AUC with percentile confidence intervals calculated over 10,000 bootstrap iterations. Entries here come from immuneACCESS through TCRdb and include only in-frame sequences with V and J called. Some clones fail to appear in such tables; in the studies checked, an unresolved V gene covers under half of the shortfall, and the cause of the remainder is unknown. The V and J calls and clone size are taken from that table; D and trimming were inferred from the DNA. Across this sample there are more than 35,000 clones, with around 80% seen only once. Approximately 5.3% of the sample is taken by the ten largest.

With regard to this clone: The antigen it binds to is not known. No base quality information exists; no much larger clone differs at one position.

Recombination connected TRBV20-1 to TRBJ2-3, with the D gene not confidently named. The sequencing sample was made of memory CD4+ T cells from blood. The clonotype originates from an adult in good health and CMV-seropositive. The CDR3 region has the sequence CSGLPTDTQYF. The sequence in DNA is TGCAGTGGCCTTCCCACAGATACGCAGTATTTT.